This entry describes one TCR beta chain. Its target is unknown. Measured with immunoSEQ multiplex PCR; TCRdb has only the in-frame clones, and not every one. The repertoire holds 1,500,000 or so clones, approximately 98.5% seen once, with 0.36% in the top ten. Memory CD4+ cells were the fraction left after CD45RA+ naive selection. This record belongs to a study of shared clonotypes between healthy human individuals. Study conclusions and caveats: What limited the represented genetic and exposure-history diversity was the small number of donors.

The TCR was taken from a man aged 30 to 45 in good health. The sample taken for sequencing was naive CD4+ T cells sorted from blood. The subset denotes: CD45RA+ positively selected.

DNA of the CDR3: TGTGCCAGCAGCCACCACAGGGGGGGGTCCTACGAGCAGTACTTC. Its protein product is CASSHHRGGSYEQYF. The genes are TRBV6-5 and TRBJ2-7; a possible D gene is TRBD1 (8 bases). This CDR3 has 15 residues. Germline V gives CDR1 MNHEY, CDR2 SVGAGI. Trimming cost V 6 bases and J 1 base, with 16 bases left between them.